A single T cell receptor (beta chain) is shown here with its context. Its specific antigen is unknown. No quality values exist for individual bases; no much larger clone is one base distant. Library creation used 5' RACE. This sample was sequenced with an Illumina HiSeq 2500. A second PCR of roughly 7 to 11 cycles was performed with a sample-barcoded 5' primer and a J-beta primer mix. A template-switch 5' adaptor carrying 12 random nucleotides introduced a unique molecular identifier onto each TCR beta cDNA molecule. Each sample yielded at least 3 million CDR3-containing paired-end reads. The Mint cDNA synthesis kit, primed by a TRBC-specific oligonucleotide, was used to synthesize first-strand cDNA from all RNA. All cDNA was treated with uracil-DNA glycosylase and then went through a first 18-cycle PCR with the universal primers M1SS and BC2_uni_R. On the authors' methods: For normalization, 1 million high-quality reads, each with a distinct molecular identifier, were randomly selected from each sample. Reads with shared molecular identifiers were discarded instead of being binned into consensus sequences. MiTCR, run with a Q25 quality threshold and the strictest error-elimination algorithm, handled CDR3 identification, clonotype clustering and error correction. A nonparametric unseen species model with Euler transformation was used to estimate lower-bound total TCR beta diversity. TCRdb ran its own pipeline on the public reads, namely fastp trimming at Q25 and MiXCR clone calling, and kept in-frame beta chains. Here each entry gathers all rows of one CDR3 protein and keeps the most common genes and DNA. These V and J calls rely on TCRdb rather than the paper's analysis. The sample table shows some 670,000 distinct CDR3 sequences, and about 50% are seen once. In total, the top ten clones hold about 13% of the sample.

According to the germline V gene, CDR1 reads SGHRS and CDR2 reads YFSETQ. The V and J ends are trimmed by 2 bases and 0 bases, leaving 14 bases between them. From cysteine to phenylalanine, the CDR3 is 16 amino acids long. The retained sequence is limited to the CDR3, 48 bases, with the frame set at the first base. This sample was taken from a study of blood T cells in healthy people across ages (dated by TCRdb to the mid-2010s). With regard to the full study: In model experiments, template switching captured roughly one uniquely barcoded TCR beta cDNA molecule for every two T cells. To track age-related changes in TCR beta repertoire diversity, the study relied on deep sequencing normalized with unique cDNA molecular identifiers. To avoid experimental bias, donors of different ages were spread randomly across the sequencing lanes. For two donors (one aged 18 to 30 and one aged 80 or older), the study analyzed two additional independent replicas of 1 million unique cDNA reads from the same blood draw. Four age groups were formed from the donors: young (average approximately 15 years), middle-aged (around 39), aged (under 70) and long-lived (around 82). What the work shows at the level of the full study, not this receptor alone: Because profiling used bulk unsorted PBMCs, naive and antigen-experienced compartments could not be compared conclusively. Compared with the aged group, the long-lived group had more naive CD4+ T cells, fewer expanded clones and increased TCR diversity, a pattern suggesting age selection. Because donor CMV infection status was unknown, age-related changes in expanded clonotypes were potentially confounded. As age increased, observed TCR beta diversity per million T cells dropped in a roughly linear way, and a significant reduction was already evident by age 40. Total diversity estimates from one million sequenced T cells were considered lower bounds and underestimates. The percentage of naive T cells measured by flow cytometry correlated strongly with observed TCR beta diversity.

The donors were around 39 Caucasian individuals from Russia, aged 6 to 90 years, who were systemically healthy. About 10 milliliters of peripheral blood were collected from each donor into EDTA-treated Vacutainer tubes. Ficoll-Paque density-gradient centrifugation was used to isolate PBMCs, with at least 7 million obtained per sample. Trizol reagent was used to extract total RNA from PBMCs, with at least 5.5 micrograms per sample. For every donor, an aliquot of PBMCs went through flow cytometry to measure the percentages of naive CD45RAhigh/CD27high T cells. This receptor was identified in a woman at least 80 years old in good health. Material for sequencing was blood. Rearrangement joined TRBV5-1 to TRBJ1-2, with the D segment identity uncertain. The DNA sequence is TGCGCCAGCAGCTTTCTTCCGGGTTCAGCTAACTATGGCTACACCTTC. This encodes CASSFLPGSANYGYTF.